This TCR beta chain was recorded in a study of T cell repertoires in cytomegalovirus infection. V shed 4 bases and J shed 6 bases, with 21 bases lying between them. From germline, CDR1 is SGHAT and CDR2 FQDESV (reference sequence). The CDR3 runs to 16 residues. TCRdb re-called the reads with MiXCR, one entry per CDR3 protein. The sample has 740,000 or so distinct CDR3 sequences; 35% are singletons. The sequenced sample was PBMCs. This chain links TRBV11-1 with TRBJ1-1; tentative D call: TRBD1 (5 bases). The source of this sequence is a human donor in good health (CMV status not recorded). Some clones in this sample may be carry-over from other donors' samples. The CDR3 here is CASSWGVGRGSAEAFF. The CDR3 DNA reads TGTGCCAGCAGCTGGGGGGTGGGACGGGGAAGCGCTGAAGCTTTCTTT. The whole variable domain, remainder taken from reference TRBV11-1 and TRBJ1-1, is EAEVAQSPRYKITEKSQAVAFWCDPISGHATLYWYRQILGQGPELLVQFQDESVVDDSQLPKDRFSAERLKGVDSTLKIQPAELGDSAMYLCASSWGVGRGSAEAFFGQGTRLTVV.